This T cell receptor beta chain was retrieved from a study of Graves' ophthalmopathy and Graves' hyperthyroidism. Findings and caveats of the study: A classifier, a 13-signature model, separated ophthalmopathy from stable hyperthyroidism with approximately 88% sensitivity and around 80% specificity.

As the template, RNA transcripts were used to amplify TCR beta CDR3 regions. Investigators did first-round RT-PCR with HTBI primers, then second-round multiplex PCR. TCRdb redid the calling of the multiplex PCR reads with MiXCR, one entry per CDR3 protein. The profile covers 170,000 or so distinct CDR3 sequences, with less than 45% appearing a single time and roughly 6% taken by the ten largest. Deletions cut 2 bases from V and 2 bases from J, with 10 bases between. The CDR3 consists of 15 residues. Per the germline V gene, CDR1 is MNHEY and CDR2 is SVGEGT. As regards this clonotype: Its specificity is unknown.

This sequence originates from a woman between 40 and 55 years old with Graves' ophthalmopathy. V is TRBV6-2 or TRBV6-3 and J is TRBJ1-5; TRBD1 might be the D (5 bases). The sequencing input was peripheral blood. The CDR3 nucleotides are TGTGCCAGCAGTTACAGGAGGGACGGCAATCAGCCCCAGCATTTT. Residues: CASSYRRDGNQPQHF.